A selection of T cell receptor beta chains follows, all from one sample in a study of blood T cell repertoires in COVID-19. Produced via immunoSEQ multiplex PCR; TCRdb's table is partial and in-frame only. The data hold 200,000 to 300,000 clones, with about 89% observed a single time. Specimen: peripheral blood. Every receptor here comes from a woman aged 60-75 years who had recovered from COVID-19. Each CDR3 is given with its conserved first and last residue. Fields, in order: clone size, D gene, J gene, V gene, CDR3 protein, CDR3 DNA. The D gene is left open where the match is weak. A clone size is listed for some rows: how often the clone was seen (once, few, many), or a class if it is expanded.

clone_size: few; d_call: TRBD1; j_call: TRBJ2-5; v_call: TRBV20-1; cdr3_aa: CSATGGETQYF; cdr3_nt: TGCAGTGCTACAGGGGGCGAGACCCAGTACTTC
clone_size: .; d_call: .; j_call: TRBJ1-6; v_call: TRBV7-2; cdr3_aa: CASSSLRADNSPLHF; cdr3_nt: TGTGCCAGCAGCTCTCTCAGGGCCGATAATTCACCCCTCCACTTT
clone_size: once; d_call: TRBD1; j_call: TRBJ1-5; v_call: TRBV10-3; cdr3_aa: CAISLDRGNQPQHF; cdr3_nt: TGTGCCATCAGTTTGGACAGGGGAAATCAGCCCCAGCATTTT
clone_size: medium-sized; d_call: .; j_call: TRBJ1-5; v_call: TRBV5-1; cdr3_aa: CASSKQGNGQPQHF; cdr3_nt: TGCGCCAGCAGCAAACAGGGAAATGGCCAGCCCCAGCATTTT
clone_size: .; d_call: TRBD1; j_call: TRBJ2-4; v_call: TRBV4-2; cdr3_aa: CASSHTGGLAKNIQYF; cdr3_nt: TGTGCCAGCAGCCACACAGGGGGCCTCGCCAAAAACATTCAGTACTTC
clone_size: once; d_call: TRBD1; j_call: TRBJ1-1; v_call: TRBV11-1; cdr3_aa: CASSHRGTNTEAFF; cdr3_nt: TGTGCCAGCAGCCACAGGGGGACGAACACTGAAGCTTTCTTT
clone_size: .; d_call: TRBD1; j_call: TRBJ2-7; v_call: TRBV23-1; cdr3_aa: CASSQSIWQGATPVFYEQYF; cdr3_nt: TGCGCCAGCAGTCAATCGATCTGGCAGGGGGCCACCCCAGTTTTCTACGAGCAGTACTTC
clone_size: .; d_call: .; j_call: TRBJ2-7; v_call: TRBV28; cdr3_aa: CASSSYTKTYEQYF; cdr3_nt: TGTGCCAGCAGTTCTTACACAAAAACCTACGAGCAGTACTTC
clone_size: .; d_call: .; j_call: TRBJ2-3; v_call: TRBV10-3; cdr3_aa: CAIMAGQTRDTQYF; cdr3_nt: TGTGCCATCATGGCGGGACAGACCCGCGATACGCAGTATTTT
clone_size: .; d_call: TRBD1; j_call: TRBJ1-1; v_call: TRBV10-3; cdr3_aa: CAISSGTGNTEAFF; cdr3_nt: TGTGCCATCAGTTCCGGGACAGGGAACACTGAAGCTTTCTTT
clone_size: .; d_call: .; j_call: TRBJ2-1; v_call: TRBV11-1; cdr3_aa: CASSLGQAFFNEQFF; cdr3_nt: TGTGCCAGCAGCTTAGGACAGGCCTTCTTTAATGAGCAGTTCTTC
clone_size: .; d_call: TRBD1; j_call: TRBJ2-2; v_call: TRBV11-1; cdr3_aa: CASSRQGANTGELFF; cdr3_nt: TGTGCCAGCAGCAGACAGGGGGCGAACACCGGGGAGCTGTTTTTT
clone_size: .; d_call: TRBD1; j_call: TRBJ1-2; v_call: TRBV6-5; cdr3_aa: CASSPRDSFYGYTF; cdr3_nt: TGTGCCAGCAGCCCGCGGGACAGCTTCTATGGCTACACCTTC
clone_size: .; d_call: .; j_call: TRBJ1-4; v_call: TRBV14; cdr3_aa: CASSPSGVWNEKLFF; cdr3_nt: TGTGCCAGCAGCCCCTCAGGGGTATGGAATGAAAAACTGTTTTTT
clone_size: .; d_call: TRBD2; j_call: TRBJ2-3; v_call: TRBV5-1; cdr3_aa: CASSLANRASGSTDTQYF; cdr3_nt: TGCGCCAGCAGCTTGGCCAATAGGGCTAGCGGTAGCACAGATACGCAGTATTTT
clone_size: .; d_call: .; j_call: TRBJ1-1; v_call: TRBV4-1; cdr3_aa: CASSQDEGVSTEAFF; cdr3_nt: TGCGCCAGCAGCCAAGATGAGGGGGTGAGTACTGAAGCTTTCTTT
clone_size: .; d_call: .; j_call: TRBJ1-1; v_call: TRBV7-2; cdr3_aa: CASSRQGYTEAFF; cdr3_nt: TGTGCCAGCAGCCGGCAGGGGTACACTGAAGCTTTCTTT
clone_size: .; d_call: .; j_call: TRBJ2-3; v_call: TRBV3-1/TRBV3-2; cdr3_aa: CASSPGGTDTQYF; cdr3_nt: TGTGCCAGCAGCCCCGGGGGCACAGATACGCAGTATTTT
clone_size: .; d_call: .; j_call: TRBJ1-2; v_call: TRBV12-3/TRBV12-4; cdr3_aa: CASSQQGPLGYTF; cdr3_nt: TGTGCCAGCAGTCAACAGGGTCCTCTTGGCTACACCTTC
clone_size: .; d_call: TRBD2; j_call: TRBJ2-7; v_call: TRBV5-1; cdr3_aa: CASSLGLARNEQYF; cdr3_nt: TGCGCCAGCAGCTTGGGACTAGCGAGGAACGAGCAGTACTTC